The 5 T cell receptor beta chains reported below all come from one sample, sequenced in a study of blood T cell repertoires in COVID-19 (dated by TCRdb to between 2020 and 2021). Libraries were prepared through the immunoSEQ multiplex PCR assay. The table comes from immuneACCESS by way of TCRdb, which keeps in-frame sequences with V and J called. Part of the clones is missing from these tables; in studies checked, under half for an unresolved V gene and the rest for unknown reasons. This sample is represented by 250,000 to 300,000 clones; about 90% of them were singletons. The ten biggest clones cover about 1.6% of the sample. What was sequenced was peripheral blood. The receptors come from a woman between 35 and 50 years old who had recovered from COVID-19.

This chain connects TRBV14 to TRBJ2-7, with 9 bases aligning to TRBD1. The CDR3 sequence is 17 residues long. Germline V gene lookup returns CDR1 SGHDN and CDR2 FVKESK. Trimming at V came to 0 bases and at J to 6 bases, leaving 12 bases not matched to a gene. CDR3 DNA sequence: TGTGCCAGCAGCCAAGATTGGTGGGACAGGGATACTCGCGAGCAGTACTTC. This sequence encodes CASSQDWWDRDTREQYF.

This clone was counted a few times. The chain employs TRBV10-3 and TRBJ1-2; TRBD1 matches at 9 bases. The CDR3 sequence is 14 residues long. The J segment lost 4 bases and the V segment lost 3 bases, leaving 3 bases of the junction unmatched. The germline CDR1 and CDR2 sequences are ENHRY and SYGVKD. The CDR3 loop is CAISEQGATYGYTF. CDR3 DNA: TGTGCCATCAGTGAACAGGGGGCTACCTATGGCTACACCTTC.

This chain joins TRBV5-1 and TRBJ2-3; 10 nucleotides agree with TRBD1. Trimming removed 4 bases from V and 3 bases from J; junction bases left unmatched: 5. The CDR3 has 15 residues. Germline CDR1 SGHRS, CDR2 YFSETQ. CDR3 sequence reads: CASSTGQGWTDTQYF. In DNA form, the CDR3 reads TGCGCCAGCAGCACGGGACAGGGGTGGACAGATACGCAGTATTTT.

This clone was recorded once. The gene calls are TRBV11-2 and TRBJ1-2, with D possibly matching TRBD1 (6 bases). The V end lost 3 bases, the J end lost 8 bases, and 16 bases lay between the germline ends. Germline CDR1 is SGHAT and CDR2 is FQNNGV. The CDR3 extends over 14 amino acids. The CDR3 loop reads CASSFVQGQGGYTF. The CDR3 DNA is TGTGCCAGCAGCTTTGTACAGGGCCAAGGGGGCTACACCTTC.

The chain joins TRBV4-1 to TRBJ1-2; D uncertain. The CDR3 covers 14 residues. Germline lookup yields CDR1 MGHRA and CDR2 YSYEKL. The V and J ends lost 4 bases and 1 base respectively, with 10 bases between them. In nucleotides, the CDR3 is TGCGCCAGCAGCCCCGAGGCGATTAACTATGGCTACACCTTC. This codes for CASSPEAINYGYTF.